Listed below are T cell receptor beta chains from one sample, sequenced in a study of blood T cells in healthy people across ages. From the 5' RACE reads, TCRdb called clonotypes with MiXCR, one entry per CDR3 protein. The sample lists about 1 million distinct CDR3 sequences; roughly 24% were seen once. In addition, the sample was reused for a study of T cells of mothers and their children.

Material for sequencing was blood. These receptors all stem from a girl aged 2 to 9 in good health. Each CDR3 is given with its conserved first and last residue. The size of a clone is reported for some rows only, either as once, few or many, or as a class for expanded clones.

TRBV7-9,-,CASRRTGQQYF
TRBV7-9,-,CASSPILNQPQHF
TRBV24-1,-,CATGARGSYEQYF
TRBV7-2,many,CASSPGTIQETQYF
TRBV19,-,CASSIGWGFAGELFF
TRBV7-2,-,CASSLAGVSHQYF
TRBV20-1,-,CSARSGDRARDEQFF
TRBV29-1,-,CSVVSPGGKLFF
TRBV5-1,few,CASSLDKNYGYAF
TRBV7-8,-,CASSPRDRNGYTF
TRBV4-3,few,CASSPYFCDVREETQYF
TRBV4-1,few,CASSHGILAGGTDTQYF
TRBV7-9,-,CASSLARGFGAPEKLFF
TRBV5-6,few,CASSLGSGFEYTF
TRBV20-1,-,CSAFRDNDNEQFF
TRBV6-6,-,CASTHASGRQRTQYF
TRBV7-3,-,CASSLTVGTGVSDEQFF
TRBV28,-,CASSPSTAWELFF
TRBV7-3,-,CASSRDSEEPQYF
TRBV20-1,-,CSARFGRGPYNEQFF
TRBV7-9,-,CASSPAEVGVTYEQYF
TRBV7-3,-,CASRRTGGHNEQFF
TRBV20-1,-,CSASETGGRDTQYF
TRBV14,-,CASSPSQSLIYGYTF
TRBV5-6,-,CASSLAGRTRDEQFF
TRBV11-2,medium-sized,CASSLGRGETQSYEQYF
TRBV6-2/TRBV6-3,-,CASSLRLRQGEQETQYF
TRBV20-1,few,CSARPPANTEAFF
TRBV2,-,CASSAGTSDYEQYF
TRBV5-1,few,CASIRGVGGSLSTDTQYF
TRBV6-5,-,CASSYSTGASGYQETQYF
TRBV29-1,few,CSVKQVLTDTQYF
TRBV29-1,few,CSVTGQPNTEAFF